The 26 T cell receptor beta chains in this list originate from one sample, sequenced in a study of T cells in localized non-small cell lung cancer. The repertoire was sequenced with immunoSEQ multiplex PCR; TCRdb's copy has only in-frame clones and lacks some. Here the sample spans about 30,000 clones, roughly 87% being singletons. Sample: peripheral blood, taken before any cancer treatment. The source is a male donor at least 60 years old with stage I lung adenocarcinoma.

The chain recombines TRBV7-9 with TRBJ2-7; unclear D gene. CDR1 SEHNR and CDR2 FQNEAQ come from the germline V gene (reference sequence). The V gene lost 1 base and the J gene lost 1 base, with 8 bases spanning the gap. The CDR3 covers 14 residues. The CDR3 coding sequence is TGTGCCAGCAGCTTAGAGGCAGTTTCCTACGAGCAGTACTTC. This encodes CASSLEAVSYEQYF.

CDR3 protein: CASSLGWIADTEAFF. The CDR3 DNA reads as TGTGCCAGCAGCCTCGGGTGGATTGCGGACACTGAAGCTTTCTTT. The V gene is TRBV14, the J gene TRBJ1-1; no definite D call. The CDR3 contains 15 residues. Germline CDR1 reads SGHDN; CDR2 reads FVKESK. V lost 4 bases and J lost 3, with 15 bases in between.

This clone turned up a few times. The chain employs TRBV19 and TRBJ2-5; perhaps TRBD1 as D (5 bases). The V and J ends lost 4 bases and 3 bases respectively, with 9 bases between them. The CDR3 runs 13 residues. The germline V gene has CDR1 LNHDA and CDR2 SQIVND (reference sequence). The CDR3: CASSRAGKETQYF. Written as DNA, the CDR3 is TGTGCCAGTAGTAGGGCAGGGAAAGAGACCCAGTACTTC. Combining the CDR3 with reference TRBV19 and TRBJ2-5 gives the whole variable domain DGGITQSPKYLFRKEGQNVTLSCEQNLNHDAMYWYRQDPGQGLRLIYYSQIVNDFQKGDIAEGYSVSREKKESFPLTVTSAQKNPTAFYLCASSRAGKETQYFGPGTRLLVL.

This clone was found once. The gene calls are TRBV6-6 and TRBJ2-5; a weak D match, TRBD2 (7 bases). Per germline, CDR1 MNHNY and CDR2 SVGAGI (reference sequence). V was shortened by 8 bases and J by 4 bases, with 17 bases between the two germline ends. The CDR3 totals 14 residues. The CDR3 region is CASEGGGAGETQYF. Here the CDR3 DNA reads TGTGCCAGCGAAGGAGGGGGGGCCGGAGAGACCCAGTACTTC.

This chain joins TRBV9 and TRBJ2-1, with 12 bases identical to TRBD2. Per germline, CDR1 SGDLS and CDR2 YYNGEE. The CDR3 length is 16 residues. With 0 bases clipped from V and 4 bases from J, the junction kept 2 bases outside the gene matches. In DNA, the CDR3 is TGTGCCAGCAGCGTAGGACTAGCGGGGGTATACAATGAGCAGTTCTTC. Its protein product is CASSVGLAGVYNEQFF. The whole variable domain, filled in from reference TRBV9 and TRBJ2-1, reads DSGVTQTPKHLITATGQRVTLRCSPRSGDLSVYWYQQSLDQGLQFLIQYYNGEERAKGNILERFSAQQFPDLHSELNLSSLELGDSALYFCASSVGLAGVYNEQFFGPGTRLTVL.

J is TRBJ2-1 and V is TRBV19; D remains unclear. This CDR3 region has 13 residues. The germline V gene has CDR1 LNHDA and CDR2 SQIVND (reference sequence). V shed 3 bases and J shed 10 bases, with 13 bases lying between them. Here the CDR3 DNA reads TGTGCCAGTAGTATGCTACCAGATTTAGAGCAGTTCTTC. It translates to CASSMLPDLEQFF.

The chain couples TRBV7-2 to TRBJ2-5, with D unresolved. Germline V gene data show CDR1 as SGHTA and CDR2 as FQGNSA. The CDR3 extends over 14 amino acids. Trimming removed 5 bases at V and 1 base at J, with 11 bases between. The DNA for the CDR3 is TGTGCCAGCAGCCTCCGGGCCAGCCAAGAGACCCAGTACTTC. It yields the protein CASSLRASQETQYF.

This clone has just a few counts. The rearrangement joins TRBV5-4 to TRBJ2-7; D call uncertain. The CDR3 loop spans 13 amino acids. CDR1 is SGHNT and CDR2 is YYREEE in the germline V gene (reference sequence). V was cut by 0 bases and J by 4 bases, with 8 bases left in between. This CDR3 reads CASSLAPNYEQYF. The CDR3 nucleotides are TGTGCCAGCAGCTTGGCCCCCAATTACGAGCAGTACTTC.

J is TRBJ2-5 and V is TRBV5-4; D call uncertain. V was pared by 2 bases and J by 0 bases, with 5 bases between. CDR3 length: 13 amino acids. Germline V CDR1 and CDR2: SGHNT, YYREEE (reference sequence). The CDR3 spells CASSFSNQETQYF. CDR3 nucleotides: TGTGCCAGCAGCTTTTCGAACCAAGAGACCCAGTACTTC.

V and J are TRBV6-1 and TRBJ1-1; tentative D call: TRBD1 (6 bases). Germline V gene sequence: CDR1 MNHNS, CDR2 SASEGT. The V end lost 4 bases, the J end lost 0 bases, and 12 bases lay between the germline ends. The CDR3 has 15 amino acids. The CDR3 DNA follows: TGTGCCAGCAGTGGACAGGCCGGGGTGAACACTGAAGCTTTCTTT. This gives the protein CASSGQAGVNTEAFF.

The CDR3 nucleotides are TGTGCCAGCAGCGTAGAGGATTCCGGGGAGCTGTTTTTT. Amino acid sequence: CASSVEDSGELFF. J is TRBJ2-2 and V is TRBV9; no definite D call. Between the trimmed V and J ends, which lost 0 bases and 6 bases, there was a span of 6 bases. Germline loops: CDR1 SGDLS, CDR2 YYNGEE. The CDR3 length is 13 residues.

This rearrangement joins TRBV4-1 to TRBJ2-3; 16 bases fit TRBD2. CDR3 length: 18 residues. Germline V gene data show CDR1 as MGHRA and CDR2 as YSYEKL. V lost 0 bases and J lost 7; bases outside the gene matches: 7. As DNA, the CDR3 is TGCGCCAGCAGCCAAGAGCGGGGACTAGCGGGGGGGCTATATACGCAGTATTTT. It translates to CASSQERGLAGGLYTQYF.

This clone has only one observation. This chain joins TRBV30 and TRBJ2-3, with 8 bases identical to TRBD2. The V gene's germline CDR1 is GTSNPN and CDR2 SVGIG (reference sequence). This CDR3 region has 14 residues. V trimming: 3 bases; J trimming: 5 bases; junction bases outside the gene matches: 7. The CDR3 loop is CAWSGRGDRDTQYF. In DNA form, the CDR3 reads TGTGCCTGGAGCGGGCGGGGGGACCGAGATACGCAGTATTTT.

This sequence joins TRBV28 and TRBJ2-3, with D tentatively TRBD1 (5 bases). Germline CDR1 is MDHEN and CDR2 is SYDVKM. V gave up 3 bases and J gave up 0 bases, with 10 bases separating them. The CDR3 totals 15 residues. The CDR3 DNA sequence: TGTGCCAGCAGTTTTGGGGCAGCTAGCACAGATACGCAGTATTTT. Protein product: CASSFGAASTDTQYF.

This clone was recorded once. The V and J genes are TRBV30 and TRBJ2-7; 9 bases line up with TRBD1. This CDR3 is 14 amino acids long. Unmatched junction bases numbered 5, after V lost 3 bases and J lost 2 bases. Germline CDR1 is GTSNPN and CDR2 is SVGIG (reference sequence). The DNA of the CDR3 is TGTGCCTGGAGCCCCGGGACAGGGCCCTACGAGCAGTACTTC. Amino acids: CAWSPGTGPYEQYF.

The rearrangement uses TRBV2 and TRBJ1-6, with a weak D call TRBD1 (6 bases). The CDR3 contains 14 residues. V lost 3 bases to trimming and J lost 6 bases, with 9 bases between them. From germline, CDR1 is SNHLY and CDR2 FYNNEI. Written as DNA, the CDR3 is TGTGCCAGCAGTGATACAGGGCTTAATTCACCCCTCCACTTT. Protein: CASSDTGLNSPLHF.

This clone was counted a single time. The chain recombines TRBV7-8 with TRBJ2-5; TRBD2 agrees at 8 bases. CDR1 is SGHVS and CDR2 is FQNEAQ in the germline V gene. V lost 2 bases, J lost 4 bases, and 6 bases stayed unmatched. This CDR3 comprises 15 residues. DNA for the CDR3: TGTGCCAGCAGCTTATCCGGGGGGGCAGGAGAGACCCAGTACTTC. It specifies CASSLSGGAGETQYF.

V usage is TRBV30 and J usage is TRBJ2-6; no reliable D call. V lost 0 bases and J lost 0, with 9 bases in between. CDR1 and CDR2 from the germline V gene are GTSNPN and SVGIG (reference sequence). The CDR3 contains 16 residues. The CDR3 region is CAWSVMRYSGANVLTF. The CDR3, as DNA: TGTGCCTGGAGTGTAATGCGTTACTCTGGGGCCAACGTCCTGACTTTC.

CDR3 sequence: CAWGPELDRGGGYTF. The CDR3 DNA is TGTGCCTGGGGTCCGGAGTTAGACAGGGGTGGAGGCTACACCTTC. The chain is built from TRBV30 and TRBJ1-2; 8 bases line up with TRBD1. The V and J ends lost 5 bases and 8 bases, in that order; junction bases with no gene match: 16. Germline CDR1 is GTSNPN and CDR2 is SVGIG (reference sequence). The CDR3 loop spans 15 amino acids.

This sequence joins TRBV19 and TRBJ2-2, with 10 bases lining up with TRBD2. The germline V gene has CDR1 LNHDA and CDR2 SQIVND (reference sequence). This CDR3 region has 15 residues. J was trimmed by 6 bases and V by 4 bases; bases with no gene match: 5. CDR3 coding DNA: TGTGCCAGTAGTACCCAAGCGGGGGGGCCCGGGGAGCTGTTTTTT. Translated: CASSTQAGGPGELFF.

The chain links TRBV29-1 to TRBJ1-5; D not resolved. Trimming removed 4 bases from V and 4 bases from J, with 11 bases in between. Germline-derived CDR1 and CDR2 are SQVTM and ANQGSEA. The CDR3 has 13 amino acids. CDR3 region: CSVVWQENQPQHF. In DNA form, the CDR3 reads TGCAGCGTTGTGTGGCAGGAGAATCAGCCCCAGCATTTT.

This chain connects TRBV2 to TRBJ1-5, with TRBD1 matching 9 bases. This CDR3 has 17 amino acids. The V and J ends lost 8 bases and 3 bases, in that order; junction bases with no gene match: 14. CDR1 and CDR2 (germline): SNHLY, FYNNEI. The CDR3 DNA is TGTGCCAGCGACCGAGGACCTGGGACAGGGAACAATCAGCCCCAGCATTTT. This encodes CASDRGPGTGNNQPQHF.

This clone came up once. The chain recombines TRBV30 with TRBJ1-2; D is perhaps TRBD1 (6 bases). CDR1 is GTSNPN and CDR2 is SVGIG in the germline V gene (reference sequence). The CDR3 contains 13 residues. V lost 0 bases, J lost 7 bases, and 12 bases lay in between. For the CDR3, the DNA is TGTGCCTGGAGTGTCGTGGGGGCGGCTGGCTACACCTTC. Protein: CAWSVVGAAGYTF. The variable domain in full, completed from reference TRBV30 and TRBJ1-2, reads SQTIHQWPATLVQPVGSPLSLECTVEGTSNPNLYWYRQAAGRGLQLLFYSVGIGQISSEVPQNLSASRPQDRQFILSSKKLLLSDSGFYLCAWSVVGAAGYTFGSGTRLTVV.

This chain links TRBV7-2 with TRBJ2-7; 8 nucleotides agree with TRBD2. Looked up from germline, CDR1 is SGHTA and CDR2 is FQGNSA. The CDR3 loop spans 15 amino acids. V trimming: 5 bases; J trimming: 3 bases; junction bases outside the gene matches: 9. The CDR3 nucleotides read TGTGCCAGCAGCATAGGGGCGGGGGGTTACTACGAGCAGTACTTC. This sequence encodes CASSIGAGGYYEQYF.

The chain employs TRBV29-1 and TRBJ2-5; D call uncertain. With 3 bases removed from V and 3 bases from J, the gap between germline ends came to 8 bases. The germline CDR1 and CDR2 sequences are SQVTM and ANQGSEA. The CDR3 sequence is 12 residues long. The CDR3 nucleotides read TGCAGCGTTGAGCCCCCAGAAGAGACCCAGTACTTC. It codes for CSVEPPEETQYF. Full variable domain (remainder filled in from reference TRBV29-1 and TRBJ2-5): SAVISQKPSRDICQRGTSLTIQCQVDSQVTMMFWYRQQPGQSLTLIATANQGSEATYESGFVIDKFPISRPNLTFSTLTVSNMSPEDSSIYLCSVEPPEETQYFGPGTRLLVL.

CDR3 nucleotide sequence: TGCGCCAGCAGCCGACGGACAGGGCAGACGACTGAAGCTTTCTTT. Its translation is CASSRRTGQTTEAFF. The rearrangement uses TRBV5-1 and TRBJ1-1, with 8 bases identical to TRBD1. In germline, CDR1 is SGHRS, CDR2 YFSETQ. The CDR3 has 15 amino acids. V shed 4 bases and J 5 bases; nucleotides not matched to a gene: 10.